Listed here are 13 T cell receptor beta chains from one sample, sequenced in a study of cytomegalovirus exposure and HLA in healthy donors. Amplification used 60 Vbeta primers and 13 Jbeta primers. Libraries were prepared by immunoSEQ multiplex PCR; TCRdb keeps only in-frame clonotypes and omits some of them. Of around 140,000 clones in the sample, roughly 80% were seen once. The sample was PBMCs. The origin of the receptors is a man aged 40-49 years in good health and CMV-seronegative.

Concerning this clone itself: One end of the junction varies from germline; a read error may be responsible. The same CDR3 is also encoded by other DNA sequences in this sample. This rearrangement joins TRBV7-3 to TRBJ1-6, with D possibly being TRBD1 (6 bases). This CDR3 spans 15 amino acids. CDR1 and CDR2 from the germline V gene are SGHTA and FQGTGA. The CDR3 DNA reads TGTGCCAGCAGCTTGGACAGCTCCTATAATTCCCCCCTCCACTTT. It is translated as CASSLDSSYNSPLHF.

The chain links TRBV2 to TRBJ1-1; 9 bases fit TRBD1. Germline CDR1 and CDR2: SNHLY and FYNNEI. CDR3 length: 15 residues. V shed 6 bases and J 4 bases; nucleotides not matched to a gene: 9. The CDR3 loop reads CASSNTGGGGTEAFF. Here the CDR3 DNA reads TGTGCCAGCAGCAACACAGGGGGCGGTGGCACTGAAGCTTTCTTT.

V gene TRBV6-5 combines with J gene TRBJ1-2; D is uncertain. V was pared by 2 bases and J by 7 bases, with 11 bases between. CDR3 size: 13 residues. The germline V gene has CDR1 MNHEY and CDR2 SVGAGI. The CDR3: CASSYIGSGGYTF. Here the CDR3 DNA reads TGTGCCAGCAGTTACATAGGTTCGGGTGGCTACACCTTC.

The sample holds a few counts of this clone. The J gene is TRBJ2-4, the V gene TRBV2; tentative D call: TRBD2 (6 bases). Trimming pared 6 bases from V and 1 base from J, leaving 19 bases between. CDR1 is SNHLY and CDR2 is FYNNEI in the germline V gene. The CDR3 runs to 17 residues. CDR3 DNA sequence: TGTGCCAGCAGCCGGGGGTCGGGGCGAGAGGCCAAAAACATTCAGTACTTC. Its translation: CASSRGSGREAKNIQYF.

The DNA for the CDR3 is TGTGCCAGCAGCCGGGACAGGGTACAAGAGACCCAGTACTTC. Translation gives CASSRDRVQETQYF. The gene calls are TRBV7-2 and TRBJ2-5; 9 nucleotides match TRBD1. V lost 5 bases to trimming and J lost 2 bases; unmatched junction nucleotides: 3. The germline gives CDR1 SGHTA, CDR2 FQGNSA. The CDR3 consists of 14 residues. The whole variable domain, filled in from reference TRBV7-2 and TRBJ2-5, reads GAGVSQSPSNKVTEKGKDVELRCDPISGHTALYWYRQSLGQGLEFLIYFQGNSAPDKSGLPSDRFSAERTGGSVSTLTIQRTQQEDSAVYLCASSRDRVQETQYFGPGTRLLVL.

The gene calls are TRBV6-5 and TRBJ1-5; D is ambiguous. The germline V gene has CDR1 MNHEY and CDR2 SVGAGI. The V and J ends lost 5 bases and 4 bases respectively, with 15 bases between them. The length of the CDR3 is 15 residues. The CDR3, as DNA: TGTGCCAGCAGTCCCACTAGTTTGGGGAATCAGCCCCAGCATTTT. Encoded protein: CASSPTSLGNQPQHF.

The chain recombines TRBV5-1 with TRBJ1-2; 7 bases line up with TRBD1. Germline loops: CDR1 SGHRS, CDR2 YFSETQ. J lost 4 bases, V lost 0 bases, and 3 bases had no gene match. This CDR3 has 14 residues. Here the CDR3 DNA reads TGCGCCAGCAGCTTGGCCCCAGGGGGCTATGGCTACACCTTC. Translating it yields CASSLAPGGYGYTF.

This clone was counted between two and nine times. V and J are TRBV5-5 and TRBJ2-6; D is perhaps TRBD2 (5 bases). The CDR3 length is 18 residues. V lost 0 bases and J 0 bases, leaving 13 bases between the germline ends. CDR1 is SGHKS and CDR2 is YYEKEE in the germline V gene (reference sequence). DNA of the CDR3: TGTGCCAGCAGCTTGGTGCGGGTAACCAACTCTGGGGCCAACGTCCTGACTTTC. Translated, it gives CASSLVRVTNSGANVLTF.

This clone has more than one count but fewer than ten. The gene calls are TRBV27 and TRBJ2-1; 8 bases line up with TRBD2. The trim removed 7 bases at V and 12 bases at J, leaving 26 bases unmatched. The CDR3 totals 18 residues. The germline V gene encodes CDR1 MNHEY and CDR2 SMNVEV (reference sequence). CDR3 DNA sequence: TGTGCCAGCATCCCAGTGGGGGGACCGGGACTAGTTACGCCTGGGCAGTTCTTC. Protein product: CASIPVGGPGLVTPGQFF.

This chain links TRBV2 with TRBJ1-1, with no clear D. Germline V gives CDR1 SNHLY, CDR2 FYNNEI. This CDR3 spans 13 amino acids. Trimming shortened V by 6 bases and J by 0 bases, and 8 bases separated the two germline ends. This chain's CDR3 is CASRESLNTEAFF. CDR3 sequence (DNA): TGTGCCAGCAGGGAATCTCTGAACACTGAAGCTTTCTTT.

This chain links TRBV5-1 with TRBJ2-5; no clear D gene. The germline CDR1 and CDR2 sequences are SGHRS and YFSETQ. Trimming removed 3 bases from V and 3 bases from J, with 9 bases in between. This CDR3 is built from 13 residues. DNA for the CDR3: TGCGCCAGCAGCTCTGCTTCAGAAGAGACCCAGTACTTC. As protein: CASSSASEETQYF.

The gene calls are TRBV30 and TRBJ1-3; no reliable D call. Per the germline V gene, CDR1 is GTSNPN and CDR2 is SVGIG (reference sequence). Trimming pared 0 bases from V and 3 bases from J, leaving 12 bases between. CDR3 length equals 15 residues. CDR3 sequence: CAWSVRGLNGNTIYF. The CDR3 DNA is TGTGCCTGGAGTGTACGGGGTTTAAATGGAAACACCATATATTTT.

This chain connects TRBV5-1 to TRBJ2-7, with 7 bases identical to TRBD1. J gave up 0 bases and V 4 bases, and 7 bases lay outside the gene matches. CDR1 and CDR2 from the germline V gene are SGHRS and YFSETQ. The CDR3 totals 15 residues. The CDR3 loop is CASSKDRTGSYEQYF. The CDR3 region has the DNA TGCGCCAGCAGCAAGGACAGGACCGGCTCCTACGAGCAGTACTTC.